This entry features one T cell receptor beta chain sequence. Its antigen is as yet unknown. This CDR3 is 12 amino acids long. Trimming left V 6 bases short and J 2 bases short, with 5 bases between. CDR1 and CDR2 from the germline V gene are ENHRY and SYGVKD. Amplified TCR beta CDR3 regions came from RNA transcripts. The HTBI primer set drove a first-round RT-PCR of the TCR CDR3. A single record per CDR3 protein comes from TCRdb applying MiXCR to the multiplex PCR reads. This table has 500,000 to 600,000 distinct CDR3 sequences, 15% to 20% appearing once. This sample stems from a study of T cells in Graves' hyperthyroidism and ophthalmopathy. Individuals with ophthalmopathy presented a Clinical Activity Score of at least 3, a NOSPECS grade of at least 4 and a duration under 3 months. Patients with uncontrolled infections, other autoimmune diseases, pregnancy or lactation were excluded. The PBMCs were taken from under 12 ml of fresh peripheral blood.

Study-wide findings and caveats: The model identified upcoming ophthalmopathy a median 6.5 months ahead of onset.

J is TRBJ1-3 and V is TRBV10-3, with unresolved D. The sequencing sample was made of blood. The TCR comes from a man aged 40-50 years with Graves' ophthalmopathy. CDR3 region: CAIRDPGNTIYF. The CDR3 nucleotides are TGTGCCATCAGGGACCCTGGAAACACCATATATTTT.